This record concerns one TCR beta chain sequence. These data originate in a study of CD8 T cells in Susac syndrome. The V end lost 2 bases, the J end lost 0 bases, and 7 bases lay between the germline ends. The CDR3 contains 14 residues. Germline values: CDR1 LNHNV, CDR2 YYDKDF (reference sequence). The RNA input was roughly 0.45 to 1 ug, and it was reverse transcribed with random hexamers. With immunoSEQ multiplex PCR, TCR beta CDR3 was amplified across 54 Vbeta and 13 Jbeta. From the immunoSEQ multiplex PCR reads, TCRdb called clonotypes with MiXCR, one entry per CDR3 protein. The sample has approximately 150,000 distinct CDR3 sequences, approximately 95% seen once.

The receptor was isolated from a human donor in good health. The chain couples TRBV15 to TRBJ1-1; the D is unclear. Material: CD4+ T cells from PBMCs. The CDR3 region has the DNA TGTGCCACCAGCAGAAATACAGTGAACACTGAAGCTTTCTTT. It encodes CATSRNTVNTEAFF.